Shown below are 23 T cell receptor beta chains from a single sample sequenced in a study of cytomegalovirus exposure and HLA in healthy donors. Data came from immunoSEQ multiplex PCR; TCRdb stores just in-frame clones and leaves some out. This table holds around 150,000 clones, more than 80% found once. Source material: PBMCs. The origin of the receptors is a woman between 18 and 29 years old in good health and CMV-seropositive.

CDR3 loop: CASSEAGLVGEQYF. CDR3 in DNA: TGTGCCAGCAGTGAAGCGGGACTAGTCGGCGAGCAGTACTTC. The chain carries TRBV6-1 and TRBJ2-7, with 8 bases fitting TRBD2. Germline trimming cut 0 bases from V and 6 bases from J; bases unmatched to any gene: 4. Germline V CDR1 and CDR2: MNHNS, SASEGT. The CDR3 runs 14 residues.

CDR3 DNA sequence: TGTGCCAGTGGTGGCGGAAGCAATCAGCCCCAGCATTTT. Translated: CASGGGSNQPQHF. The chain employs TRBV19 and TRBJ1-5; D unclear. In germline, CDR1 is LNHDA, CDR2 SQIVND (reference sequence). This CDR3 region has 13 residues. V gave up 8 bases and J gave up 1 base, with 9 bases separating them.

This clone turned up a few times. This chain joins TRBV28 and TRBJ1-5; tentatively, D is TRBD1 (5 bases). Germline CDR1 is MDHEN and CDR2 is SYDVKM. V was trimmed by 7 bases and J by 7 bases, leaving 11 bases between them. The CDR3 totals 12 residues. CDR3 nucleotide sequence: TGTGCCAGCACTAACAGGAACCAGCCCCAGCATTTT. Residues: CASTNRNQPQHF.

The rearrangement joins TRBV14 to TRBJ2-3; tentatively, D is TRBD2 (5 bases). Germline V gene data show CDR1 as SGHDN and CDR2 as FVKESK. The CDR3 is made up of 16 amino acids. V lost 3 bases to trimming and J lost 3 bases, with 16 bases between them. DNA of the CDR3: TGTGCCAGCAGCCACAGGACGCTAGCAAGGACAGATACGCAGTATTTT. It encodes CASSHRTLARTDTQYF.

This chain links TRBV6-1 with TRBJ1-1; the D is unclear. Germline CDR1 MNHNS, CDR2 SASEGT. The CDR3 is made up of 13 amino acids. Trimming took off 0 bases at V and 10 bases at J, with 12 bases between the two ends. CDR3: CASSEADEGLAFF. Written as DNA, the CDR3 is TGTGCCAGCAGTGAAGCGGACGAGGGTCTAGCTTTCTTT.

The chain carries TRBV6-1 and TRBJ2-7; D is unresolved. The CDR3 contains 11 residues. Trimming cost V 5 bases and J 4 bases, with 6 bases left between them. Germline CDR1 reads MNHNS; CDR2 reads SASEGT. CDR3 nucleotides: TGTGCCAGCAGTCCGTCGTACGAGCAGTACTTC. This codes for CASSPSYEQYF.

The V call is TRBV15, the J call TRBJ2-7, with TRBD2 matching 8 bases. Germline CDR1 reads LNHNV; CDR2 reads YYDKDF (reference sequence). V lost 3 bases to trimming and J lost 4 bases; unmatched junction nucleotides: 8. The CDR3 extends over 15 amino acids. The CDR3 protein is CATSSILAEGYEQYF. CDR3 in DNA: TGTGCCACCAGCAGCATACTAGCGGAAGGATACGAGCAGTACTTC.

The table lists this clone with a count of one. The CDR3 region has the DNA TGTGCCAGCAGTCGGACTAGCGGGAGGGCCAGGAATGAGCAGTTCTTC. Translating it yields CASSRTSGRARNEQFF. This chain links TRBV28 with TRBJ2-1, with TRBD2 identical over 15 bases. The length of the CDR3 is 16 residues. CDR1 is MDHEN and CDR2 is SYDVKM in the germline V gene. Trimming took 5 bases from V and 7 from J; bases not matched to a gene: 6.

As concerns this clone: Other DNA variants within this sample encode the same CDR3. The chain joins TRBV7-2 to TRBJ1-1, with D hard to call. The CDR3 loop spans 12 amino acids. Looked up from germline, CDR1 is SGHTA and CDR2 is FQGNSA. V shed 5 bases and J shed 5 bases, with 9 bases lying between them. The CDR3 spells CASSPTGTEAFF. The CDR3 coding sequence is TGTGCCAGCAGCCCCACGGGGACTGAAGCTTTCTTT.

In DNA form, the CDR3 reads TGTGCCAGCATCGAGCGGACAGGGGGCACTGGCTACACCTTC. It specifies CASIERTGGTGYTF. The V call is TRBV7-2, the J call TRBJ1-2; 11 bases line up with TRBD1. Germline loops: CDR1 SGHTA, CDR2 FQGNSA. J gave up 7 bases and V 7 bases, and 8 bases lay outside the gene matches. The CDR3 contains 14 residues. Combining the CDR3 with reference TRBV7-2 and TRBJ1-2 gives the whole variable domain GAGVSQSPSNKVTEKGKDVELRCDPISGHTALYWYRQSLGQGLEFLIYFQGNSAPDKSGLPSDRFSAERTGGSVSTLTIQRTQQEDSAVYLCASIERTGGTGYTFGSGTRLTVV.

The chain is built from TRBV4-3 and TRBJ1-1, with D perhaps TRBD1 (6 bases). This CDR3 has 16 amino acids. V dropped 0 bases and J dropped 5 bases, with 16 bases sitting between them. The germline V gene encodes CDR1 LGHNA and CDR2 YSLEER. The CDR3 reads CASSQDLTRGWTEAFF. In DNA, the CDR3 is TGCGCCAGCAGCCAAGATTTGACCAGGGGTTGGACTGAAGCTTTCTTT.

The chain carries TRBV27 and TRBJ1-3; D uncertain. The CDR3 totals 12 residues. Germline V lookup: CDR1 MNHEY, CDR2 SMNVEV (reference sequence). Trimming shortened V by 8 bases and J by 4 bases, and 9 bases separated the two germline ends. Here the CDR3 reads CASRSPGNTIYF. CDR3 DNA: TGTGCCAGCCGGTCTCCCGGAAACACCATATATTTT.

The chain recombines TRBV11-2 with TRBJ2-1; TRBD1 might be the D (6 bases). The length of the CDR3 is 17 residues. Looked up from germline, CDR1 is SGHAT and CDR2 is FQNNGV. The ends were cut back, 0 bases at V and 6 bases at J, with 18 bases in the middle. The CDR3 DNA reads TGTGCCAGCAGCTTAGATGGGGGCCACGCAACATCCAATGAGCAGTTCTTC. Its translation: CASSLDGGHATSNEQFF.

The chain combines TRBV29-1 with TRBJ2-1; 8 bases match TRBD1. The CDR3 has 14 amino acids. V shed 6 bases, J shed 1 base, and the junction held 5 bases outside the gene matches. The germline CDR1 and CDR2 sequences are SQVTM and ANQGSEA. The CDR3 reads CSVSTGGSYNEQFF. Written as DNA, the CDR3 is TGCAGCGTGTCAACAGGGGGATCCTACAATGAGCAGTTCTTC.

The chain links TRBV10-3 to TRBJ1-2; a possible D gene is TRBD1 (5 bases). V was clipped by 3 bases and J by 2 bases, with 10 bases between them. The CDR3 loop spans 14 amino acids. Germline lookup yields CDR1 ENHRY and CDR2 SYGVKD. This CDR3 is CAISDGPGNYGYTF. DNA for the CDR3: TGTGCCATCAGTGACGGGCCAGGGAACTATGGCTACACCTTC.

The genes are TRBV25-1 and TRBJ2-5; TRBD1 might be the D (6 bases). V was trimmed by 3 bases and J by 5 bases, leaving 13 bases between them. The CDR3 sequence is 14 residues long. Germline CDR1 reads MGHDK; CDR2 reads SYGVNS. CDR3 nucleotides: TGTGCCAGCAGTGATCAGGGGCGGTGGGAGACCCAGTACTTC. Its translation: CASSDQGRWETQYF.

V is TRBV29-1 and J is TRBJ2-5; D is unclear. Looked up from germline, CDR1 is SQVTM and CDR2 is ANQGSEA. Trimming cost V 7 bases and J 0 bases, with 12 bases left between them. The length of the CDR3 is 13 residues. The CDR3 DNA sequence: TGCAGCGCCGAAGTGGGCCACCAAGAGACCCAGTACTTC. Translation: CSAEVGHQETQYF. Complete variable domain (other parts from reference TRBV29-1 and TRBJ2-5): SAVISQKPSRDICQRGTSLTIQCQVDSQVTMMFWYRQQPGQSLTLIATANQGSEATYESGFVIDKFPISRPNLTFSTLTVSNMSPEDSSIYLCSAEVGHQETQYFGPGTRLLVL.

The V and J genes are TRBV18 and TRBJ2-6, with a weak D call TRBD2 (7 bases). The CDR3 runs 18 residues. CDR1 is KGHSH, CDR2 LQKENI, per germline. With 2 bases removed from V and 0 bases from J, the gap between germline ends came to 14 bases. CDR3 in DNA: TGTGCCAGCTCACCATTAGGGGGGGATCCCTCTGGGGCCAACGTCCTGACTTTC. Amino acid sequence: CASSPLGGDPSGANVLTF. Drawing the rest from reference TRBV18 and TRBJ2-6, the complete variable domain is NAGVMQNPRHLVRRRGQEARLRCSPMKGHSHVYWYRQLPEEGLKFMVYLQKENIIDESGMPKERFSAEFPKEGPSILRIQQVVRGDSAAYFCASSPLGGDPSGANVLTFGAGSRLTVL.

This chain's CDR3 is CASSVARGHINSYEQYF. CDR3 nucleotide sequence: TGTGCCAGCAGCGTGGCTAGGGGGCATATTAACTCCTACGAGCAGTACTTC. The rearrangement joins TRBV5-5 to TRBJ2-7; 7 positions agree with TRBD1. Germline V gene data show CDR1 as SGHKS and CDR2 as YYEKEE (reference sequence). Trimming removed 4 bases from V and 0 bases from J; junction bases left unmatched: 13. The CDR3 spans 17 residues.

The CDR3 protein is CASSIFHRQLNQPQHF. The CDR3 DNA reads as TGTGCCAGTAGTATTTTCCATCGACAACTCAATCAGCCCCAGCATTTT. The gene calls are TRBV19 and TRBJ1-5; D not certain. This CDR3 has 16 residues. V lost 3 bases and J 3 bases, leaving 15 bases between the germline ends. Germline loops: CDR1 LNHDA, CDR2 SQIVND (reference sequence).

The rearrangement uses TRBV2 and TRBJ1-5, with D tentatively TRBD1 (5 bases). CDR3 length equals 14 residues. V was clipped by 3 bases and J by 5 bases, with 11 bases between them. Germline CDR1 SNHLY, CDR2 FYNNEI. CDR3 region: CASSDSAGHQPQHF. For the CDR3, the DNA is TGTGCCAGCAGTGATTCAGCAGGGCATCAGCCCCAGCATTTT.

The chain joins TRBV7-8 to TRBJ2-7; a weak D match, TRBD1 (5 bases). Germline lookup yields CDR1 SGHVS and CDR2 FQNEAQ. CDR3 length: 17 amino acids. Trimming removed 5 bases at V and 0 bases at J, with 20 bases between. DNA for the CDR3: TGTGCCAGCAGCCCCTTGGCAGGGATGGGAAGCTCCTACGAGCAGTACTTC. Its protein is CASSPLAGMGSSYEQYF.

CDR3 residues: CASSWSRDRSGNTIYF. DNA of the CDR3: TGTGCCAGCAGTTGGTCCCGCGATCGCTCTGGAAACACCATATATTTT. The chain employs TRBV6-5 and TRBJ1-3; D gene unclear. This CDR3 has 16 amino acids. Trimming left V 4 bases short and J 0 bases short, with 13 bases between. In germline, CDR1 is MNHEY, CDR2 SVGAGI.